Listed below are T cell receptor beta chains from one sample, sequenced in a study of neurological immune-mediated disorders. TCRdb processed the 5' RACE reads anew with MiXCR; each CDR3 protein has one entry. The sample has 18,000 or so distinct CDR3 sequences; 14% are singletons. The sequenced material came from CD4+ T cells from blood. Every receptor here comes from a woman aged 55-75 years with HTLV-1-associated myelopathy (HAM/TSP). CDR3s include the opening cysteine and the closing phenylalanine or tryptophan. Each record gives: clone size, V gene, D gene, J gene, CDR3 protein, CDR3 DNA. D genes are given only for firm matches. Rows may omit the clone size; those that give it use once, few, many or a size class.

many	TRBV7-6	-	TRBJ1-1	CASSLSDGLNTEAFF	TGTGCCAGCAGCTTATCGGACGGACTGAACACTGAAGCTTTCTTT
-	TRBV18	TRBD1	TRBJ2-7	CANSQSGQGGDEQYF	TGTGCCAACTCCCAGAGTGGACAGGGAGGAGACGAGCAGTACTTC
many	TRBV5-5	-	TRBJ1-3	CASSRAQGSGNTIYF	TGTGCCAGCAGCAGGGCTCAGGGCTCTGGAAACACCATATATTTT
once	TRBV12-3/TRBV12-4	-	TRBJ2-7	CASSLGAAYEQYF	TGTGCCAGCAGTTTAGGGGCCGCCTACGAGCAGTACTTC
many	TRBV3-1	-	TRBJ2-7	CASRGGVFEQYF	TGTGCCAGCAGGGGCGGCGTGTTCGAGCAGTACTTC
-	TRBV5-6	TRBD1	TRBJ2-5	CASSLPGQGAGETQYF	TGTGCCAGCAGCCTCCCGGGACAGGGGGCTGGAGAGACCCAGTACTTC
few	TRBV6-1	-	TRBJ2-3	CASSVLLSSTDTQYF	TGTGCCAGCAGTGTCCTACTGTCTAGCACAGATACGCAGTATTTT
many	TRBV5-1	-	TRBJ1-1	CASSLEGTVNTEAFF	TGCGCCAGCAGCTTGGAAGGGACCGTGAACACTGAAGCTTTCTTT
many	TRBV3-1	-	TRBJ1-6	CASSPTYRGNNSPLHF	TGTGCCAGCAGCCCCACTTATAGGGGGAATAATTCACCCCTCCACTTT
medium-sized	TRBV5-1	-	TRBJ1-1	CASSLQGMNTEAFF	TGCGCCAGCAGCTTGCAGGGAATGAACACTGAAGCTTTCTTT
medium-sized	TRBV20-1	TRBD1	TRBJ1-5	CSATKQGNSNQPQHF	TGCAGTGCTACCAAACAGGGGAATAGCAATCAGCCCCAGCATTTT
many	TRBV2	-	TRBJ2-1	CASSEQTPYNEQFF	TGTGCCAGCAGTGAACAAACACCCTACAATGAGCAGTTCTTC
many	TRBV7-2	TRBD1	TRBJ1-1	CASSSGGTGMNTEAFF	TGTGCCAGCAGCTCCGGGGGGACAGGGATGAACACTGAAGCTTTCTTT
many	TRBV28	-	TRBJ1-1	CASSPHPGAGYTEAFF	TGTGCCAGCAGTCCACACCCTGGGGCAGGTTACACTGAAGCTTTCTTT
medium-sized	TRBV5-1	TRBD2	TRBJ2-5	CASSSTSGSGTQYF	TGCGCCAGCAGCTCGACTAGCGGGAGTGGCACCCAGTACTTC
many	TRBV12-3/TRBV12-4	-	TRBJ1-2	CASSPGTANYGYTF	TGTGCCAGCAGTCCAGGGACCGCAAACTATGGCTACACCTTC
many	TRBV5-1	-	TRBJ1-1	CASKRDPGNTEAFF	TGCGCCAGCAAGAGGGACCCAGGGAACACTGAAGCTTTCTTT
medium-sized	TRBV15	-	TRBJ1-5	CATSLSGDSNQPQHF	TGTGCCACCAGCCTTTCAGGGGATAGCAATCAGCCCCAGCATTTT
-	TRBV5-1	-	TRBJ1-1	CASSGGTPEAFF	TGCGCCAGCAGCGGGGGGACTCCTGAAGCTTTCTTT
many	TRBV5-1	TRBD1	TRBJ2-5	CASSGGTGGYQETQYF	TGCGCCAGCAGCGGAGGGACAGGGGGCTATCAAGAGACCCAGTACTTC
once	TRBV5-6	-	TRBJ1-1	CASSFYICSAYREYTEAFF	-
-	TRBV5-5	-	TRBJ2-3	CASSLALPDTQYF	TGTGCCAGCAGCTTGGCCTTACCAGATACGCAGTATTTT
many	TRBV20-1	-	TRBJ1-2	CSARRTEVVNYGYTF	TGCAGTGCTAGAAGGACAGAAGTTGTTAACTATGGCTACACCTTC
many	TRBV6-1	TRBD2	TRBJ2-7	CASRTSGVSYEQYF	TGTGCCAGCAGAACTAGCGGGGTTTCCTACGAGCAGTACTTC
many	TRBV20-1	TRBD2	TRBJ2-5	CSASSSGRALETQYF	TGCAGTGCTAGTTCTAGCGGGAGGGCCTTAGAGACCCAGTACTTC
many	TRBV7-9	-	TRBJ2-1	CASSLAGDHNEQFF	TGTGCCAGCAGCTTAGCGGGAGATCACAATGAGCAGTTCTTC
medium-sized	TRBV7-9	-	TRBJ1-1	CASSSRDHTEAFF	TGTGCCAGCAGCTCCCGGGATCACACTGAAGCTTTCTTT
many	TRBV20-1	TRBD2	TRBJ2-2	CSARPGLAGGINTGELFF	TGCAGTGCTAGACCCGGACTAGCGGGAGGGATTAACACCGGGGAGCTGTTTTTT
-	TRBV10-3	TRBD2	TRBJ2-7	CAISDPGTSGGSSYEQYF	TGTGCCATCAGTGACCCCGGGACTAGCGGGGGGAGCTCCTACGAGCAGTACTTC
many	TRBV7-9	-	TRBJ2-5	CASSLSNNQETQYF	TGTGCCAGCAGCTTATCCAACAACCAAGAGACCCAGTACTTC
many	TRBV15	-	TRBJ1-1	CATSNRNTEAFF	TGTGCCACCAGCAACAGGAACACTGAAGCTTTCTTT
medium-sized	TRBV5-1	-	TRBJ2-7	CASSDNPYEQYF	TGCGCCAGCAGCGACAATCCCTACGAGCAGTACTTC
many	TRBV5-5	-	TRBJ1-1	CASSDPRFPEAFF	TGTGCCAGCAGCGATCCCCGGTTTCCTGAAGCTTTCTTT
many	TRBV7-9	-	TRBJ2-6	CASSLRGAYANVLTF	TGTGCCAGCAGCTTACGGGGTGCCTACGCCAACGTCCTGACTTTC
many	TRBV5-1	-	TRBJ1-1	CASSLRGWGTEAFF	TGCGCCAGCAGCTTGCGGGGCTGGGGCACTGAAGCTTTCTTT
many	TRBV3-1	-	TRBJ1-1	CASSQGHTNTEAFF	TGTGCCAGCAGCCAAGGACATACGAACACTGAAGCTTTCTTT
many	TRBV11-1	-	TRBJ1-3	CASSPRQRRSGNTIYF	TGTGCCAGCAGCCCCCGCCAGCGACGATCTGGAAACACCATATATTTT
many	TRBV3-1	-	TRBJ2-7	CASSPAGVGEQYF	TGTGCCAGCAGCCCGGCTGGGGTAGGCGAGCAGTACTTC
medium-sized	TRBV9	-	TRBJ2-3	CASSISGTATDTQYF	TGTGCCAGCAGCATCTCCGGGACGGCTACAGATACGCAGTATTTT
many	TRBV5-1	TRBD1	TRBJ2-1	CASSPLGQGNEQFF	TGCGCCAGCAGCCCGTTAGGACAGGGTAACGAGCAGTTCTTC
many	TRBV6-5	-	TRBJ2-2	CATRKNTGELFF	TGTGCTACCAGGAAGAACACCGGGGAGCTGTTTTTT
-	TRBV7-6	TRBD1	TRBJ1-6	CASSPSPRTGTNSPLHF	TGTGCCAGCAGCCCCAGCCCCAGGACAGGGACGAATTCACCCCTCCACTTT
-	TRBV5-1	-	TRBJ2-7	CASSFYICSALDRAGNYEQYF	-
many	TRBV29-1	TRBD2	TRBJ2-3	CSAGGGQGSTDTQYF	TGCAGCGCTGGGGGGGGTCAAGGAAGCACAGATACGCAGTATTTT
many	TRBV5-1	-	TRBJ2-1	CASSTATSRVHNEQFF	TGCGCCAGCAGCACTGCAACTAGTAGAGTCCACAATGAGCAGTTCTTC
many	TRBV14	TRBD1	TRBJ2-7	CASTHYRGWGYEQYF	TGTGCCAGCACCCATTACAGGGGCTGGGGTTACGAGCAGTACTTC
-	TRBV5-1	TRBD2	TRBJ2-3	CANSLGTSPRDTQYF	TGTGCCAACAGCTTGGGGACTAGCCCCAGGGATACGCAGTATTTT
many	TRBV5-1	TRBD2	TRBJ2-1	CASSFTGGRNEQFF	TGCGCCAGCAGCTTCACCGGGGGGAGGAATGAGCAGTTCTTC
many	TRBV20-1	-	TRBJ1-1	CSARDPPNTEAFF	TGCAGTGCTAGAGATCCCCCGAACACTGAAGCTTTCTTT
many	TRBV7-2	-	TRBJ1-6	CASSLLQALNNSPLHF	TGTGCCAGCAGCTTATTACAGGCCTTGAATAATTCACCCCTCCACTTT
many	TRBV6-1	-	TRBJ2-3	CASSAGLGLRLGTDTQYF	TGTGCCAGCAGTGCCGGCTTAGGACTCCGCCTGGGCACAGATACGCAGTATTTT
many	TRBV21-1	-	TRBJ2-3	CASSKEDRGRADTQYF	TGTGCCAGCAGCAAAGAGGACAGGGGCCGTGCAGATACGCAGTATTTT
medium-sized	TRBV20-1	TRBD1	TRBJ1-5	CSARDDGRGQNQPQHF	TGCAGTGCTAGAGATGACGGCAGGGGGCAGAATCAGCCCCAGCATTTT
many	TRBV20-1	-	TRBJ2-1	CSARELFGGNEQFF	TGCAGTGCTAGGGAGCTCTTTGGGGGGAATGAGCAGTTCTTC
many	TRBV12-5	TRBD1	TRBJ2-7	CASARGGPGGYEQYF	TGTGCTAGTGCTCGAGGAGGTCCAGGGGGCTACGAGCAGTACTTC